This entry lists 5 T cell receptor beta chains sequenced from one sample in a study of blood T cell repertoires in COVID-19. Assay: immunoSEQ multiplex PCR; the TCRdb copy retains only in-frame clones and omits some. This sample has around 88,000 clones, with 65% to 85% found just once. Material: peripheral blood. These TCRs come from a woman aged 80 or over with acute or convalescent COVID-19.

This clone showed up just once. The V gene is TRBV5-3, the J gene TRBJ1-2; 10 nucleotides line up with TRBD1. TRBV5-3 is an ORF for which the function is uncertain. Trimming removed 3 bases from V and 7 bases from J; junction bases left unmatched: 12. The length of the CDR3 is 16 residues. CDR3 nucleotides: TGTGCCAGAAGCTGTAATCCGGGACAGGGGAGTCGTGGCTACACCTTC. This sequence encodes CARSCNPGQGSRGYTF.

The rearrangement joins TRBV27 to TRBJ2-3; 8 nucleotides agree with TRBD2. This CDR3 is 17 amino acids long. The V and J ends lost 2 bases and 2 bases, in that order; junction bases with no gene match: 9. Per the germline V gene, CDR1 is MNHEY and CDR2 is SMNVEV (reference sequence). CDR3 sequence reads: CASSLSWAGGLTDTQYF. The CDR3 bases are TGTGCCAGCAGTTTAAGTTGGGCGGGGGGTCTCACAGATACGCAGTATTTT.

The chain uses TRBV11-2 and TRBJ1-6; the D is unclear. The CDR3 is made up of 15 amino acids. Between the trimmed V and J ends, which lost 2 bases and 9 bases, there was a span of 14 bases. Germline loops: CDR1 SGHAT, CDR2 FQNNGV. Here the CDR3 DNA reads TGTGCCAGCAGCTTAAGTCCCGGGAGTGTTTCACCCCTCCACTTT. It encodes CASSLSPGSVSPLHF. Supplemented by reference TRBV11-2 and TRBJ1-6, the full variable domain reads EAGVAQSPRYKIIEKRQSVAFWCNPISGHATLYWYQQILGQGPKLLIQFQNNGVVDDSQLPKDRFSAERLKGVDSTLKIQPAKLEDSAVYLCASSLSPGSVSPLHFGNGTRLTVT.

This sequence joins TRBV5-5 and TRBJ2-5; D might be TRBD1 (6 bases). There are 15 residues in the CDR3. Germline assignment: CDR1 SGHKS and CDR2 YYEKEE (reference sequence). The V and J ends lost 3 bases and 2 bases respectively, with 14 bases between them. CDR3 DNA: TGTGCCAGCAGCTCTGTGACAGGTGGACAAGAGACCCAGTACTTC. Residues: CASSSVTGGQETQYF.

This chain connects TRBV11-3 to TRBJ2-2; 8 bases match TRBD1. The CDR3 has 13 residues. Germline V lookup: CDR1 SGHNT, CDR2 YENEEA. Germline trimming cut 5 bases from V and 6 bases from J; bases unmatched to any gene: 2. CDR3 region: CASSQQGAGELFF. CDR3 DNA: TGTGCCAGCAGCCAACAGGGGGCCGGGGAGCTGTTTTTT.